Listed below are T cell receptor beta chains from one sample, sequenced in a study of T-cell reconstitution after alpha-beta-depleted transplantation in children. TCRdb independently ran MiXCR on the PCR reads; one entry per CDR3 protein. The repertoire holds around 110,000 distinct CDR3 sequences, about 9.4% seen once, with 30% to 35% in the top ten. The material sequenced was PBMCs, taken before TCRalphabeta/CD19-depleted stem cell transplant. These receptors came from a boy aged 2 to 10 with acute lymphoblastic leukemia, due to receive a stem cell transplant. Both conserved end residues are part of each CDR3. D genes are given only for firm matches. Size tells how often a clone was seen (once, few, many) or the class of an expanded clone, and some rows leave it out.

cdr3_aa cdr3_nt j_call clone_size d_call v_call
CASSVRTSGGTGELFF TGTGCCAGCAGTGTCCGCACCTCTGGTGGCACCGGGGAGCTGTTTTTT TRBJ2-2 many - TRBV25-1
CASSLGVGVPTTDTQYF TGTGCCAGCAGTCTAGGTGTCGGCGTGCCGACCACAGATACGCAGTATTTT TRBJ2-3 many - TRBV12-3/TRBV12-4
CASTHPGLAAQYF TGTGCCAGCACTCATCCCGGACTAGCGGCGCAGTATTTT TRBJ2-3 few TRBD2 TRBV25-1
CASSLAGQLYEQYF TGTGCCAGCAGCTTAGCGGGACAACTCTACGAGCAGTACTTC TRBJ2-7 few - TRBV7-9
CASSSPRTYYGYTF TGTGCCAGCAGCTCCCCGCGGACTTACTATGGCTACACCTTC TRBJ1-2 many - TRBV7-9
CASSGDGSSYYTF TGTGCCAGCAGTGGGGACGGCTCCTCATACTACACCTTC TRBJ1-2 many - TRBV6-1
CASSDGTLRYTF TGTGCCAGCAGCGACGGGACCCTTCGCTACACCTTC TRBJ1-2 many - TRBV12-3/TRBV12-4
CASSQRTGLEGETQYF TGTGCCAGCAGCCAAAGGACGGGCTTGGAGGGAGAGACCCAGTACTTC TRBJ2-5 few - TRBV3-1
CATSGTSANTGELFF TGTGCCACCAGCGGGACTAGCGCGAACACCGGGGAGCTGTTTTTT TRBJ2-2 - TRBD2 TRBV15
CASSPSRQGAPTDTQYF TGTGCCAGCAGCCCTTCGAGACAGGGGGCCCCCACAGATACGCAGTATTTT TRBJ2-3 - TRBD1 TRBV5-5
CRASGAGGFGDEQYF TGCAGGGCTTCTGGAGCGGGAGGATTCGGCGACGAGCAGTACTTC TRBJ2-7 many TRBD2 TRBV20-1
CASSTLAGGADTQYF TGTGCCAGCAGTACACTAGCGGGAGGGGCTGATACGCAGTATTTT TRBJ2-3 few TRBD2 TRBV28
CASSPTLRGTEQFF TGTGCCAGCAGCCCTACTCTCAGGGGGACAGAGCAGTTCTTC TRBJ2-1 many TRBD1 TRBV14
CASSQVNRVYEQYF TGTGCCAGCAGCCAAGTAAACAGGGTCTACGAGCAGTACTTC TRBJ2-7 - - TRBV14
CSASGELDTGELFF TGCAGTGCGAGCGGGGAGTTGGACACCGGGGAGCTGTTTTTT TRBJ2-2 - TRBD2 TRBV20-1
CASSQDPWPSTYNEQFF TGTGCCAGCAGCCAAGACCCCTGGCCTAGTACTTACAATGAGCAGTTCTTC TRBJ2-1 - - TRBV4-2
CASSSATTSGSADTQYF TGCGCCAGCAGCTCAGCCACGACTAGCGGGAGCGCAGATACGCAGTATTTT TRBJ2-3 many TRBD2 TRBV5-1
CASVTHSSHEQYF TGTGCCAGCGTGACTCACTCGTCACACGAGCAGTACTTC TRBJ2-7 many - TRBV9
CASSHLGQRDNEQFF TGTGCCAGCAGCCACCTCGGACAGCGGGACAATGAGCAGTTCTTC TRBJ2-1 - - TRBV9
CASSVYRRGGELFF TGTGCCAGCAGCGTATACAGGAGGGGCGGGGAGCTGTTTTTT TRBJ2-2 few - TRBV9
CASSYGGGPGADTQYF TGTGCCAGCAGTTACGGGGGAGGGCCAGGAGCAGATACGCAGTATTTT TRBJ2-3 few TRBD2 TRBV6-5
CASSQGTSDYNEQFF TGTGCCAGCAGCCAGGGGACTAGCGACTACAATGAGCAGTTCTTC TRBJ2-1 few TRBD2 TRBV6-5
CASSSPFSGSGTYEQYF TGTGCCAGCAGTTCCCCTTTTAGCGGGAGTGGGACCTACGAGCAGTACTTC TRBJ2-7 few TRBD2 TRBV28
CSGRRGRMNTEAFF TGCAGTGGTCGGAGGGGTCGGATGAACACTGAAGCTTTCTTT TRBJ1-1 - - TRBV20-1
CASSLRTGNYEQYF TGTGCCAGCAGCCTACGGACAGGTAACTACGAGCAGTACTTC TRBJ2-7 - TRBD1 TRBV7-6
CASIENRGSSADTQYF TGTGCCAGCATCGAGAACAGGGGAAGTAGCGCAGATACGCAGTATTTT TRBJ2-3 many TRBD1 TRBV2
CASSLAQLNTEAFF TGTGCCAGCAGTTTAGCGCAACTGAACACTGAAGCTTTCTTT TRBJ1-1 many - TRBV12-3/TRBV12-4
CASSLVGTGTNSPLHF TGTGCCAGCAGCTTAGTAGGGACAGGGACGAATTCACCCCTCCACTTT TRBJ1-6 few TRBD1 TRBV7-8
CASNTQTAGKNIQYF TGTGCCAGCAATACACAGACAGCGGGCAAAAACATTCAGTACTTC TRBJ2-4 few - TRBV6-1
CATSPTGSRFYEKLFF TGTGCCACCAGCCCCACTGGCTCCAGGTTCTATGAAAAACTGTTTTTT TRBJ1-4 few - TRBV15
CASSSRVGPYAKNIQYF TGTGCCAGCAGTTCACGGGTGGGGCCTTATGCCAAAAACATTCAGTACTTC TRBJ2-4 few - TRBV6-5
CASRLHGQVVGELFF TGTGCCAGCAGACTTCATGGACAGGTGGTCGGGGAGCTGTTTTTT TRBJ2-2 - TRBD1 TRBV28
CSVERGQGYGYTF TGCAGCGTTGAGAGGGGACAGGGCTATGGCTACACCTTC TRBJ1-2 - TRBD1 TRBV29-1
CASSRDRGETQYF TGTGCCAGCAGTCGGGACAGGGGGGAGACCCAGTACTTC TRBJ2-5 - TRBD1 TRBV3-1
CASSFGEFQYEQFF TGTGCCAGCAGCTTTGGGGAGTTCCAATATGAGCAGTTCTTC TRBJ2-1 many - TRBV7-9
CASTPGSPNTGELFF TGTGCCAGTACCCCAGGAAGCCCGAACACCGGGGAGCTGTTTTTT TRBJ2-2 - - TRBV19
CASSTEGIYNEQFF TGTGCCAGCAGTACGGAGGGGATTTACAATGAGCAGTTCTTC TRBJ2-1 - - TRBV28
CASSQLSGSYYNEQFF TGCGCCAGCAGCCAGCTGAGCGGGAGTTACTACAATGAGCAGTTCTTC TRBJ2-1 many TRBD2 TRBV5-1
CASSLTSGSTEQFF TGTGCCAGCAGCTTAACCAGCGGGAGCACTGAGCAGTTCTTC TRBJ2-1 many TRBD2 TRBV7-6
CASSHVPGTSGGSSYNEQFF TGCGCCAGCAGCCATGTTCCTGGGACTAGCGGGGGCAGCTCCTACAATGAGCAGTTCTTC TRBJ2-1 - TRBD2 TRBV4-1
CASSLRTGGTGELFF TGCGCCAGCAGCTTAAGGACAGGGGGTACCGGGGAGCTGTTTTTT TRBJ2-2 once TRBD1 TRBV5-1
CSARDWNRVNEQYF TGCAGTGCTAGAGATTGGAACAGGGTGAACGAGCAGTACTTC TRBJ2-7 few - TRBV20-1
CASSLGTLDREQYF TGTGCCAGCAGTTTAGGGACGTTAGATCGCGAGCAGTACTTC TRBJ2-7 few - TRBV27
CATSGTGTGAYEQYF TGTGCCACCAGCGGCACCGGGACGGGTGCCTACGAGCAGTACTTC TRBJ2-7 many - TRBV15
CASSQDDIQTGGNEQFF TGTGCCAGCAGCCAAGATGATATTCAGACTGGAGGGAATGAGCAGTTCTTC TRBJ2-1 many - TRBV3-1
CSARSGGARDTQYF TGCAGTGCTAGGTCCGGCGGAGCGAGAGATACGCAGTATTTT TRBJ2-3 - - TRBV20-1
CASSLDHRQETQYF TGCGCCAGCAGCCTCGACCATCGACAGGAAACCCAGTACTTC TRBJ2-5 - - TRBV5-1
CAATEGNEQFF TGTGCCGCGACTGAGGGGAATGAGCAGTTCTTC TRBJ2-1 - - TRBV25-1
CSARDMGKRADTQYF TGCAGTGCTAGAGATATGGGGAAGAGGGCAGATACGCAGTATTTT TRBJ2-3 many - TRBV20-1
CASGRGAESYEQYF TGTGCCAGCGGTCGAGGGGCGGAGTCCTACGAGCAGTACTTC TRBJ2-7 few - TRBV11-2
CASSPRLAGGSNNEQFF TGTGCCAGCAGTCCCCGACTAGCGGGAGGTAGTAACAATGAGCAGTTCTTC TRBJ2-1 many TRBD2 TRBV27
CAINPGLGTDTQYF TGTGCCATCAACCCGGGACTAGGCACAGATACGCAGTATTTT TRBJ2-3 - TRBD2 TRBV10-3
CASSLAGGIPDTQYF TGTGCCAGCAGCTTGGCGGGAGGGATTCCAGATACGCAGTATTTT TRBJ2-3 - TRBD2 TRBV5-4
CASSQRLAGPHEQYF TGTGCCAGCAGCCAACGACTAGCGGGACCCCACGAGCAGTACTTC TRBJ2-7 - TRBD2 TRBV14
CAWLRGPLYNEQFF TGTGCCTGGCTTAGGGGGCCACTATACAATGAGCAGTTCTTC TRBJ2-1 - TRBD1 TRBV30